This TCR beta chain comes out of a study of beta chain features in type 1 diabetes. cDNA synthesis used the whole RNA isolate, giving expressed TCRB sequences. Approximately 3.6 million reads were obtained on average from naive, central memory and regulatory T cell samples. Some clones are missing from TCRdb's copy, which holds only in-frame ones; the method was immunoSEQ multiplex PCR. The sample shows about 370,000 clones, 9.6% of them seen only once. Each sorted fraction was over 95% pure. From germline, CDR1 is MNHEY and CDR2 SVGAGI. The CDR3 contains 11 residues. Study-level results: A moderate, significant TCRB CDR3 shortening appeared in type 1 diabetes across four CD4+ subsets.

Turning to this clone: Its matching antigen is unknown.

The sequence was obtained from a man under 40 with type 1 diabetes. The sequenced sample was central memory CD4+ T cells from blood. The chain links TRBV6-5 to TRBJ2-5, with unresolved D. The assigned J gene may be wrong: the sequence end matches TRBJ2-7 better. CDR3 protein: CASSYRDEQYF. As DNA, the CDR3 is TGTGCCAGCAGTTACCGTGACGAGCAGTACTTC.